A selection of T cell receptor beta chains follows, all from one sample in a study of blood T cell repertoires in COVID-19. Measured with immunoSEQ multiplex PCR; TCRdb has only the in-frame clones, and not every one. The repertoire has roughly 200,000 clones, 70% to 90% of them found once; the top ten carry over 2.5%. The specimen sequenced was peripheral blood. These receptor sequences come from a man aged 60 to 75 with acute or convalescent COVID-19. Each CDR3 is given with its conserved first and last residue. A D gene is named only where the DNA matches it firmly. The listing skips clone size in some rows; elsewhere it reads once, few, many or a size class.

J gene: TRBJ2-2; D gene: NA; clone size: NA; V gene: TRBV9; CDR3 DNA: TGTGCCAGCAGCGTAGCTGCGGCCGGGGAGCTGTTTTTT; CDR3 protein: CASSVAAAGELFF
J gene: TRBJ1-1; D gene: TRBD1; clone size: NA; V gene: TRBV19; CDR3 DNA: TGTGCCAGTAGCGACTGGTCGGACAGGGACACTGAAGCTTTCTTT; CDR3 protein: CASSDWSDRDTEAFF
J gene: TRBJ2-1; D gene: TRBD2; clone size: NA; V gene: TRBV27; CDR3 DNA: TGTGCCAGCAGTCGCACCGGGACTAGCGGGAGCTATGAGCAGTTCTTC; CDR3 protein: CASSRTGTSGSYEQFF
J gene: TRBJ2-2; D gene: TRBD1; clone size: few; V gene: TRBV28; CDR3 DNA: TGTGCCAGCAGACGACAGGGGTTAACCGGGGAGCTGTTTTTT; CDR3 protein: CASRRQGLTGELFF
J gene: TRBJ1-5; D gene: TRBD1; clone size: NA; V gene: TRBV5-4; CDR3 DNA: TGTGCCAGCAGCTTTGGACAGGGGCCCGATCAGCCCCAGCATTTT; CDR3 protein: CASSFGQGPDQPQHF
J gene: TRBJ2-7; D gene: NA; clone size: NA; V gene: TRBV29-1; CDR3 DNA: TGCAGCGTTTGCCTAGCGGACAGAAGCTCCTACGAGCAGTACTTC; CDR3 protein: CSVCLADRSSYEQYF
J gene: TRBJ2-1; D gene: NA; clone size: NA; V gene: TRBV19; CDR3 DNA: TGTGCCAGTAGTAGCCGGGCCCAGGGAAATGAGCAGTTCTTC; CDR3 protein: CASSSRAQGNEQFF
J gene: TRBJ2-7; D gene: TRBD1; clone size: NA; V gene: TRBV7-9; CDR3 DNA: TGTGCCAGCAGCTTAGTGGGGGGACAGGGTTTTGACGAGCAGTACTTC; CDR3 protein: CASSLVGGQGFDEQYF
J gene: TRBJ1-6; D gene: NA; clone size: NA; V gene: TRBV27; CDR3 DNA: TGTGCCAGCAGTTTAGTGGGAGGCTCACCCCTCCACTTT; CDR3 protein: CASSLVGGSPLHF
J gene: TRBJ2-7; D gene: TRBD2; clone size: NA; V gene: TRBV15; CDR3 DNA: TGTGCCACCAGCAGAGATGCGGGGGGGGGAAGATACGAGCAGTACTTC; CDR3 protein: CATSRDAGGGRYEQYF
J gene: TRBJ2-7; D gene: TRBD1; clone size: once; V gene: TRBV27; CDR3 DNA: TGTGCCAGCAGTCCCCTTTATGGAAACAGGGGGCGGGGTGTGTACGAGCAGTACTTC; CDR3 protein: CASSPLYGNRGRGVYEQYF
J gene: TRBJ2-7; D gene: TRBD2; clone size: NA; V gene: TRBV2; CDR3 DNA: TGTGCCAGCAGCGCGAGCGGGAGCTCCTACGAGCAGTACTTC; CDR3 protein: CASSASGSSYEQYF